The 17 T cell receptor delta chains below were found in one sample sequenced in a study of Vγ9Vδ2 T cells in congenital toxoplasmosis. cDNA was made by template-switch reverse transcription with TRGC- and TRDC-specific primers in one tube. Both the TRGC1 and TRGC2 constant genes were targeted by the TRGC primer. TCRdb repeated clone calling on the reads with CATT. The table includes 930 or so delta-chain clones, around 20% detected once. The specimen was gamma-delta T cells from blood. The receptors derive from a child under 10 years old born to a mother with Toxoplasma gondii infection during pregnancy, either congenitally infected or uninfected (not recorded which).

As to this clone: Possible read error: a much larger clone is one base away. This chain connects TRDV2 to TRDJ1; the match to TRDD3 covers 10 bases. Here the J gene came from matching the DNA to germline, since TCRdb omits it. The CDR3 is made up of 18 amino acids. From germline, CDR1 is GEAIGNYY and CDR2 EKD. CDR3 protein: CACDVLGDSGEGTYKLIF. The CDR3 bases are TGTGCCTGTGACGTCCTGGGGGATAGCGGGGAAGGCACCTATAAACTCATCTTT.

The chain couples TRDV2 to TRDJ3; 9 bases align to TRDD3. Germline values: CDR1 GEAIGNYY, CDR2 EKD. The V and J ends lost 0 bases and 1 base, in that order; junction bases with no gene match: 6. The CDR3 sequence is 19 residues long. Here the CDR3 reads CACDTLSGGSSWDTRQMFF. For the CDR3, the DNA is TGTGCCTGTGACACCCTGTCTGGGGGATCTTCCTGGGACACCCGACAGATGTTTTTC.

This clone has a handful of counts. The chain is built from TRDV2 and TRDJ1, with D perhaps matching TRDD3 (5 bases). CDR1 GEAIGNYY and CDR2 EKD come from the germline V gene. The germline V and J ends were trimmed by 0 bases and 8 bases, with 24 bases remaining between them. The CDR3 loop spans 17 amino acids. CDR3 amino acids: CACDTVSWQRGVSKLIF. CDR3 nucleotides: TGTGCCTGTGACACCGTGTCTTGGCAGCGGGGGGTCTCGAAACTCATCTTT.

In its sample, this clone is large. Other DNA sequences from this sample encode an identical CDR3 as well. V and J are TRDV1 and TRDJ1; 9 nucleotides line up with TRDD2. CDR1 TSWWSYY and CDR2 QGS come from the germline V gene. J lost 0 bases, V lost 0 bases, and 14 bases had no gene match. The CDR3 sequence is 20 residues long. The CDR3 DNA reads TGTGCTCTTGGGGAACTAGACCTTCCTACCCCGGGGAAGTACACCGATAAACTCATCTTT. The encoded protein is CALGELDLPTPGKYTDKLIF.

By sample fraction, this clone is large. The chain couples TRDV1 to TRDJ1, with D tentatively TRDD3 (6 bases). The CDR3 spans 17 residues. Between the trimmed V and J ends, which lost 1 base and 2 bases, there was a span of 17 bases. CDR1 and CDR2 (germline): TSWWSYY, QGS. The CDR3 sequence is CALGEPRGSGGTDKLIF. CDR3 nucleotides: TGTGCTCTTGGGGAACCCCGTGGCAGTGGGGGGACCGATAAACTCATCTTT.

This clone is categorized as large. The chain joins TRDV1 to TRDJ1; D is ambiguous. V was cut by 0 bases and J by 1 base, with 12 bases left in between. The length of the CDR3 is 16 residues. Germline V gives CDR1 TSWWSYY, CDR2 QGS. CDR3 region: CALGELRTASTDKLIF. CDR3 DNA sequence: TGTGCTCTTGGGGAACTTCGGACTGCTTCCACCGATAAACTCATCTTT.

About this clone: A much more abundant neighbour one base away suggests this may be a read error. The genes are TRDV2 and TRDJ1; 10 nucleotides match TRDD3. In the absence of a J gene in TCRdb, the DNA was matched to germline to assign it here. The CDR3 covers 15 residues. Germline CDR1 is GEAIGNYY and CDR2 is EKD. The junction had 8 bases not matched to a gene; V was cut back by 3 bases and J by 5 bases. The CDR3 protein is CACDVLGDPSDKLIF. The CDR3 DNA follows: TGTGCCTGTGACGTACTGGGGGATCCCTCAGATAAACTCATCTTT.

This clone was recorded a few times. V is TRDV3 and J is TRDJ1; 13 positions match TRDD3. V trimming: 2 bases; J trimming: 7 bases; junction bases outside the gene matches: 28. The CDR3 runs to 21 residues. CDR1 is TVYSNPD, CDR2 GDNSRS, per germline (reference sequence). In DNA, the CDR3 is TGTGCCTTTCTATCCTTCCTACGCCTTACTGGGGGATACGGGGCCAGCGGTAAACTCATCTTT. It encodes CAFLSFLRLTGGYGASGKLIF.

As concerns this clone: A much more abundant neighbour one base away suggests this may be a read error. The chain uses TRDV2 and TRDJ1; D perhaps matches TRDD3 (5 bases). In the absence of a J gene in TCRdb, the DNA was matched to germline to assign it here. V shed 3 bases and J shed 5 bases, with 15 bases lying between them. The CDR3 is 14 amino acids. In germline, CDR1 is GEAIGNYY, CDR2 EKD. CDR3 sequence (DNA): TGTGCCTGTGACGTACTTGGGGTAAGTGATAAACTCATCTTT. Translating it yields CACDVLGVSDKLIF.

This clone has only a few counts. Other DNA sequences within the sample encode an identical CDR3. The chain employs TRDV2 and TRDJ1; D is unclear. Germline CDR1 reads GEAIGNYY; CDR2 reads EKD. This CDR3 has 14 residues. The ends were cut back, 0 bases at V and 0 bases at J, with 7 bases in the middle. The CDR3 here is CACDTVPHTDKLIF. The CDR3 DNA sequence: TGTGCCTGTGACACCGTCCCACACACCGATAAACTCATCTTT.

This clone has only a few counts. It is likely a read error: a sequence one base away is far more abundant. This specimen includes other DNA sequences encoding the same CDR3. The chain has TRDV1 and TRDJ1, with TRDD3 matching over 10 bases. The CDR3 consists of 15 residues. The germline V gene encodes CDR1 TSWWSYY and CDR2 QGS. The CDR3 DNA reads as TGTGCTCTGGGGGAACTAGCTGGGGGATACGATAAACTCATCTTT. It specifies CALGELAGGYDKLIF.

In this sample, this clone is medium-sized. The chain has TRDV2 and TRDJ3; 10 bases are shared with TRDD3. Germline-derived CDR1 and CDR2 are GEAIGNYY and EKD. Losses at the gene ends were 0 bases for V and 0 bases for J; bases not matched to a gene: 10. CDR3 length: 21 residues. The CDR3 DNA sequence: TGTGCCTGTGACACCGCGGGTACTGGGGGATTTTTCTCCTGGGACACCCGACAGATGTTTTTC. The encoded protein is CACDTAGTGGFFSWDTRQMFF.

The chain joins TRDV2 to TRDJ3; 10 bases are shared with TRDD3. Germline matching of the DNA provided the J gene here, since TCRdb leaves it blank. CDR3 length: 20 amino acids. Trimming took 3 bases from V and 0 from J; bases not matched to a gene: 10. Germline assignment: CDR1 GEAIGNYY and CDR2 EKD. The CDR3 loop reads CACDSVLGDGSSWDTRQMFF. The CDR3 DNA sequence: TGTGCCTGTGACTCCGTACTGGGGGATGGGAGCTCCTGGGACACCCGACAGATGTTTTTC.

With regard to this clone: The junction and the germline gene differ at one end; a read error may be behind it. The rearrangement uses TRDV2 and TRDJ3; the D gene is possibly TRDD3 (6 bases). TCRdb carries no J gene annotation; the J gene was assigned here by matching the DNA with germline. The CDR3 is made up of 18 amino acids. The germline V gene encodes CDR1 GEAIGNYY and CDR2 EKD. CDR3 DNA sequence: TGTGCCTGTGACACTGGGGGTTATAGCTCCTGGGACACACGACAGATGTTTTTC. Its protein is CACDTGGYSSWDTRQMFF.

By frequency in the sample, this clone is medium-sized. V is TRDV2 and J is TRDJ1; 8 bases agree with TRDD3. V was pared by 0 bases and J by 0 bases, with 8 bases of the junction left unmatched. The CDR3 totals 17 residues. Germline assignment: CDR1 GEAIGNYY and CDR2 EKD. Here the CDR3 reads CACDTLGDPTYTDKLIF. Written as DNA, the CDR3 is TGTGCCTGTGACACCTTGGGGGATCCCACCTACACCGATAAACTCATCTTT.

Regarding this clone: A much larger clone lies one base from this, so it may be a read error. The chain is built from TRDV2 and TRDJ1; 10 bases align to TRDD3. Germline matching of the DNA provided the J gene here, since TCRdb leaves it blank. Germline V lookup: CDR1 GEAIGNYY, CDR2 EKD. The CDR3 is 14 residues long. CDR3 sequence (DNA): TGTGCATGCGATCCACTGGGGGATACCGATAAACTCATCTTT. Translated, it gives CACDPLGDTDKLIF.

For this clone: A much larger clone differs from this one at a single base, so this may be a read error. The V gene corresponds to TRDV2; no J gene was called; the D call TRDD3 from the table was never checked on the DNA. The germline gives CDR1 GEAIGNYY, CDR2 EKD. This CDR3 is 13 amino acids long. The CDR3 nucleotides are TGTGCCTGTGACCCGATTGGGACCGATAAACTGATCTTT. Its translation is CACDPIGTDKLIF.